This TCR beta chain was captured in a study of blood T cell repertoires in COVID-19. Background on the study: Collection of acute and convalescent COVID-19 samples took place in the United States, Italy and Spain. PBMCs, B-cell-depleted T cells, or T cells provided the cDNA or gDNA that made up the material.

Produced via immunoSEQ multiplex PCR; TCRdb's table is partial and in-frame only. The sample lists 250,000 to 300,000 clones; around 88% were seen once. The length of the CDR3 is 17 residues. The germline gives CDR1 SNHLY, CDR2 FYNNEI. Between the trimmed V and J ends, which lost 5 bases and 0 bases, there was a span of 14 bases. This chain uses TRBV2 with TRBJ1-6; tentatively, D is TRBD1 (5 bases). Sequenced sample: peripheral blood. This receptor was identified in a man aged 35 to 55 with acute or convalescent COVID-19. The CDR3 region is CASSLGDFYSYNSPLHF. DNA for the CDR3: TGTGCCAGCAGTTTGGGGGACTTCTACTCCTATAATTCACCCCTCCACTTT. The full variable domain, in which reference TRBV2 and TRBJ1-6 provide the parts outside the CDR3, is EPEVTQTPSHQVTQMGQEVILRCVPISNHLYFYWYRQILGQKVEFLVSFYNNEISEKSEIFDDQFSVERPDGSNFTLKIRSTKLEDSAMYFCASSLGDFYSYNSPLHFGNGTRLTVT.